A single sample is the source of the 3 T cell receptor beta chains below, sequenced in a study of cytomegalovirus exposure and HLA in healthy donors. The PCR had 60 Vbeta and 13 Jbeta primers. Only in-frame clones appear in the TCRdb table, and some are missing; sequencing was by immunoSEQ multiplex PCR. The repertoire holds some 190,000 clones, with over 60% as singletons. Sequencing was carried out using PBMCs. The receptor source for this set is a middle-aged woman in good health and CMV-seronegative.

The rearrangement uses TRBV2 and TRBJ1-4, with TRBD1 as a possible D gene (5 bases). This CDR3 is built from 15 residues. Trimming shortened V by 3 bases and J by 2 bases, and 10 bases separated the two germline ends. The germline V gene encodes CDR1 SNHLY and CDR2 FYNNEI. The CDR3 here is CASSEQGLTNEKLFF. In DNA, the CDR3 is TGTGCCAGCAGTGAGCAGGGTTTGACTAATGAAAAACTGTTTTTT.

V is TRBV7-9 and J is TRBJ1-4; D is possibly TRBD1 (6 bases). Germline V lookup: CDR1 SEHNR, CDR2 FQNEAQ (reference sequence). Between the trimmed V and J ends, which lost 1 base and 7 bases, there was a span of 13 bases. This CDR3 comprises 15 residues. The CDR3 spells CASSLGGGYIEKLFF. CDR3 DNA: TGTGCCAGCAGCTTAGGGGGGGGCTACATTGAAAAACTGTTTTTT.

The rearrangement links TRBV5-1 to TRBJ1-2, with 9 bases that match TRBD1. Germline V gene sequence: CDR1 SGHRS, CDR2 YFSETQ. The CDR3 sequence is 14 residues long. The trim removed 0 bases at V and 6 bases at J, leaving 3 bases unmatched. The CDR3, as DNA: TGCGCCAGCAGCTTGGCAGGACAGGGGAATGGCTACACCTTC. It codes for CASSLAGQGNGYTF.